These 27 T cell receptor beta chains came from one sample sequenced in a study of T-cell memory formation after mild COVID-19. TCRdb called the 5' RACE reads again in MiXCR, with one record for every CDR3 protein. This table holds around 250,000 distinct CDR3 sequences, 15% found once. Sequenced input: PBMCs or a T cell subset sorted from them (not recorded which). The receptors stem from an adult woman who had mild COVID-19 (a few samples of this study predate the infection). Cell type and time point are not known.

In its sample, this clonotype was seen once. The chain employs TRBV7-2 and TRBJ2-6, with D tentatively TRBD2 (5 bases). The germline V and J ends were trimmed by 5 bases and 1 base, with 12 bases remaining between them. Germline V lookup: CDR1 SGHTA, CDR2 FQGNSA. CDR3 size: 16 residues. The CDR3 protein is CASSPRRLSGANVLTF. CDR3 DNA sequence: TGTGCCAGCAGCCCAAGGAGGCTGTCTGGGGCCAACGTCCTGACTTTC.

CDR3 amino acids: CASSTGTGGSPLHF. As DNA, the CDR3 is TGTGCCAGCAGTACCGGGACAGGTGGATCACCCCTCCACTTT. The chain employs TRBV12-3 or TRBV12-4 and TRBJ1-6; 8 bases are a match to TRBD1. V shed 5 bases and J 10 bases; nucleotides not matched to a gene: 7. The CDR3 runs to 14 residues.

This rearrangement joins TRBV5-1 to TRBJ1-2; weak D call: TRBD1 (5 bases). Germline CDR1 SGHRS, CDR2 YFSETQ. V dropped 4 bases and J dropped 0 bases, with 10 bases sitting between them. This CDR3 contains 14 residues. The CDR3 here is CASSNWDANYGYTF. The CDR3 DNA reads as TGCGCCAGCAGCAACTGGGACGCTAACTATGGCTACACCTTC.

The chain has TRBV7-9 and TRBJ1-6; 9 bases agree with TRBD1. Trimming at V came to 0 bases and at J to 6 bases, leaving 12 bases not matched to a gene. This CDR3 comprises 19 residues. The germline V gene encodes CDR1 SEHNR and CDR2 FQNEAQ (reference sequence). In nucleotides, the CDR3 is TGTGCCAGCAGCTTAGCGCGCGGACAGGGGCTTTCCACTAATTCACCCCTCCACTTT. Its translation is CASSLARGQGLSTNSPLHF.

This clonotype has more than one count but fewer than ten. The CDR3 is CASSRAPGDEQFF. As DNA, the CDR3 is TGCGCCAGCAGCCGGGCCCCTGGGGATGAGCAGTTCTTC. V gene TRBV5-1 combines with J gene TRBJ2-1; D is unresolved. The CDR3 is 13 residues long. In germline, CDR1 is SGHRS, CDR2 YFSETQ. Trimming took 4 bases from V and 8 from J, leaving 13 bases between them.

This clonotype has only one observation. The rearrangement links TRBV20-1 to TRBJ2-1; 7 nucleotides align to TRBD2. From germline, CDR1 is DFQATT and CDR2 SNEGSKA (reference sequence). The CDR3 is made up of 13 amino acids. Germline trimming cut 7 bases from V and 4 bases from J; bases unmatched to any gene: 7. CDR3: CSELAKAYNEQFF. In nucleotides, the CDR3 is TGCAGTGAACTAGCGAAGGCGTACAATGAGCAGTTCTTC.

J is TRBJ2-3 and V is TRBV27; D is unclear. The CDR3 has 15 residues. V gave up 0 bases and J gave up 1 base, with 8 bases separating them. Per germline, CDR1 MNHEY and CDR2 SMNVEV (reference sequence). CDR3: CASSLSARRTDTQYF. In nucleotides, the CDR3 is TGTGCCAGCAGTTTATCTGCTAGACGCACAGATACGCAGTATTTT.

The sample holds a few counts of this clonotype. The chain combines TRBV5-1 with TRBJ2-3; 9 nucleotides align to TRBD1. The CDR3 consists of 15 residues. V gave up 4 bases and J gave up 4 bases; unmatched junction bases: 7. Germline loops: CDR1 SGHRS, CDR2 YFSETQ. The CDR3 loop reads CASSAGQGPSDTQYF. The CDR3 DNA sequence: TGCGCCAGCAGCGCTGGACAGGGGCCTTCAGATACGCAGTATTTT.

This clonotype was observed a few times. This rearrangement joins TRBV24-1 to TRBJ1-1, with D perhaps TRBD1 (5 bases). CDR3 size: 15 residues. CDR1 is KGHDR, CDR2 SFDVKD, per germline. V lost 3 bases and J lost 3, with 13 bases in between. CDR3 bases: TGTGCCACCAGTGATCCCCGGGACGGGGACACTGAAGCTTTCTTT. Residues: CATSDPRDGDTEAFF.

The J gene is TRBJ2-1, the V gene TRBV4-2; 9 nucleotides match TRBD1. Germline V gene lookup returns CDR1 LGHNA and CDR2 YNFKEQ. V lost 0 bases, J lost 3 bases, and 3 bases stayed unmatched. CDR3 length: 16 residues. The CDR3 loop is CASSQDSTGGYNEQFF. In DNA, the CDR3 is TGTGCCAGCAGCCAAGATTCGACAGGGGGCTACAATGAGCAGTTCTTC.

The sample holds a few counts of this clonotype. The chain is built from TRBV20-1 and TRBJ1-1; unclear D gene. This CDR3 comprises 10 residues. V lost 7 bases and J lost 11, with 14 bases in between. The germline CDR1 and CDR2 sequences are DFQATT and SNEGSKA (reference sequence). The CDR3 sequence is CSGVRGEAFF. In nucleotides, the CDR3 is TGCAGTGGGGTGCGTGGTGAGGCTTTCTTT.

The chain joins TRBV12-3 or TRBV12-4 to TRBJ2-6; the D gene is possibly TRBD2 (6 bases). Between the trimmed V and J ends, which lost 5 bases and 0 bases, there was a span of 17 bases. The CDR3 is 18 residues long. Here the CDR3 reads CASSPSRGSNSGANVLTF. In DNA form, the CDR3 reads TGTGCCAGCAGTCCCAGTCGGGGGTCAAACTCTGGGGCCAACGTCCTGACTTTC.

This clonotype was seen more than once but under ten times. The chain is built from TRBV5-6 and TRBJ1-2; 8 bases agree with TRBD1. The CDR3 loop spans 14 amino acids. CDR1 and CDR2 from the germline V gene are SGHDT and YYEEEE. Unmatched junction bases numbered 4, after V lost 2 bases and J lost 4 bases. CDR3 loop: CASSFAGGIYGYTF. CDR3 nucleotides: TGTGCCAGCAGCTTTGCAGGGGGCATCTATGGCTACACCTTC.

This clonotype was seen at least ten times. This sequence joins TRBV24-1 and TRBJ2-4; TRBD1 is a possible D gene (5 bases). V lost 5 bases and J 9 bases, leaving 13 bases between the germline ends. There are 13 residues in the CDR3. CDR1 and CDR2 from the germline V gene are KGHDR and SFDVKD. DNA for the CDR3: TGTGCCACCAGTGCTGGGGCGGAACGCATTCAGTACTTC. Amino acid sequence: CATSAGAERIQYF.

The CDR3, as DNA: TGTGCCAGCAGCAAACAGGGAAACCTCTACAATGAGCAGTTCTTC. It specifies CASSKQGNLYNEQFF. V is TRBV9 and J is TRBJ2-1; TRBD1 is a possible D gene (6 bases). Deletions cut 4 bases from V and 3 bases from J, with 14 bases between. Germline V lookup: CDR1 SGDLS, CDR2 YYNGEE. CDR3 size: 15 residues. Supplemented by reference TRBV9 and TRBJ2-1, the full variable domain reads DSGVTQTPKHLITATGQRVTLRCSPRSGDLSVYWYQQSLDQGLQFLIQYYNGEERAKGNILERFSAQQFPDLHSELNLSSLELGDSALYFCASSKQGNLYNEQFFGPGTRLTVL.

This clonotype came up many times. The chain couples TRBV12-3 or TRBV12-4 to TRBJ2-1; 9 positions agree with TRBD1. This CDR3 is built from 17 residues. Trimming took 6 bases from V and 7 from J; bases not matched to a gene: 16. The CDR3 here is CASSPRTGTGSINEQFF. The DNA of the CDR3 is TGTGCCAGCAGCCCTCGCACCGGGACAGGGTCAATAAATGAGCAGTTCTTC.

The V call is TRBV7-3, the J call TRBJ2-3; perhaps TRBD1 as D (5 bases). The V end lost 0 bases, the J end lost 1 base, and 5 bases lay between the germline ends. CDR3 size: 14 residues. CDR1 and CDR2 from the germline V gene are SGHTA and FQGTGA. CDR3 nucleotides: TGTGCCAGCAGCTTAACCAGGGGCACAGATACGCAGTATTTT. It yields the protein CASSLTRGTDTQYF.

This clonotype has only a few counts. CDR3 in amino acids: CASSNTGTAAQPQHF. CDR3 bases: TGTGCCAGCAGTAACACTGGGACAGCAGCTCAGCCCCAGCATTTT. V and J are TRBV7-2 and TRBJ1-5, with TRBD1 matching 7 bases. Trimming at V came to 6 bases and at J to 6 bases, leaving 11 bases not matched to a gene. The germline V gene encodes CDR1 SGHTA and CDR2 FQGNSA. The CDR3 is 15 amino acids. Together with reference TRBV7-2 and TRBJ1-5, the CDR3 gives the full variable domain: GAGVSQSPSNKVTEKGKDVELRCDPISGHTALYWYRQSLGQGLEFLIYFQGNSAPDKSGLPSDRFSAERTGGSVSTLTIQRTQQEDSAVYLCASSNTGTAAQPQHFGDGTRLSIL.

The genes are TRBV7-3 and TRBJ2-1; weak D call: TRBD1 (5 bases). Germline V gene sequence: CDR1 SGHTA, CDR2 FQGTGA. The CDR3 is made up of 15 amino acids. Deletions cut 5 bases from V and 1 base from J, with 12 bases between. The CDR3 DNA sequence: TGTGCCAGCAGCGACGTGGCAGGGTCCTACAATGAGCAGTTCTTC. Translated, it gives CASSDVAGSYNEQFF.

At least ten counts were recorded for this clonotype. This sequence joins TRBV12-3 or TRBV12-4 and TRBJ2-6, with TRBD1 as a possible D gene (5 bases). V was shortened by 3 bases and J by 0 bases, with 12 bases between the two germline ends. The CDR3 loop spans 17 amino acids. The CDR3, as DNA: TGTGCCAGCAGTTTTCGGACACCCACCTCTGGGGCCAACGTCCTGACTTTC. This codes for CASSFRTPTSGANVLTF.

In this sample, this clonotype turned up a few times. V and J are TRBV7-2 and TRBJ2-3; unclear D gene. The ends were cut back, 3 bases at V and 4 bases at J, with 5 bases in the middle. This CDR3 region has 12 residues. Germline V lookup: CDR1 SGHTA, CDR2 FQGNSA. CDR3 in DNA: TGTGCCAGCAGCTTCGGTTCAGATACGCAGTATTTT. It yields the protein CASSFGSDTQYF.

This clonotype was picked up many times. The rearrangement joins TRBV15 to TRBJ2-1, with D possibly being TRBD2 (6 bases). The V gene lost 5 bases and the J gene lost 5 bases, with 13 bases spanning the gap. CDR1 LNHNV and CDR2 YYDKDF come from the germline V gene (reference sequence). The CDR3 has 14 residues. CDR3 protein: CATSWRVGDNEQFF. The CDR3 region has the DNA TGTGCCACCAGCTGGAGGGTCGGAGACAATGAGCAGTTCTTC.

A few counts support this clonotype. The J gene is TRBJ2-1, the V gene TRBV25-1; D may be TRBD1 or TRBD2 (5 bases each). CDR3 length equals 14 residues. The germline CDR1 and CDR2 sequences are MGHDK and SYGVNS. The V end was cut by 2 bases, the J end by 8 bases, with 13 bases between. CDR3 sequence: CASSETLRGDEQFF. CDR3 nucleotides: TGTGCCAGCAGTGAAACCCTTAGAGGGGATGAGCAGTTCTTC. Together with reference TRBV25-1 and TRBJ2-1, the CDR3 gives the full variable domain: EADIYQTPRYLVIGTGKKITLECSQTMGHDKMYWYQQDPGMELHLIHYSYGVNSTEKGDLSSESTVSRIRTEHFPLTLESARPSHTSQYLCASSETLRGDEQFFGPGTRLTVL.

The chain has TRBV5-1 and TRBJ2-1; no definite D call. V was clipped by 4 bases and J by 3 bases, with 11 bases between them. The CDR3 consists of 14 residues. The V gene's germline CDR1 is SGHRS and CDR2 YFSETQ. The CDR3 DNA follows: TGCGCCAGCAGCCCCCGGACCAACTACAATGAGCAGTTCTTC. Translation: CASSPRTNYNEQFF. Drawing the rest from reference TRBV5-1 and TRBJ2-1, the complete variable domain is KAGVTQTPRYLIKTRGQQVTLSCSPISGHRSVSWYQQTPGQGLQFLFEYFSETQRNKGNFPGRFSGRQFSNSRSEMNVSTLELGDSALYLCASSPRTNYNEQFFGPGTRLTVL.

CDR3 in amino acids: CASSSLGAGRTDTQYF. In DNA form, the CDR3 reads TGTGCCAGCAGTAGCCTCGGGGCGGGCCGCACAGATACGCAGTATTTT. V gene TRBV12-3 or TRBV12-4 combines with J gene TRBJ2-3, with D possibly called TRBD1 or TRBD2 (5 bases each). The CDR3 loop spans 16 amino acids. Trimming removed 5 bases from V and 1 base from J, with 16 bases in between.

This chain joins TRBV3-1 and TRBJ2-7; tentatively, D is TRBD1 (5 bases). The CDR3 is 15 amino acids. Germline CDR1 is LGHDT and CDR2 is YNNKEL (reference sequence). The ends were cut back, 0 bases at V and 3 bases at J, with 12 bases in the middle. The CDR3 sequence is CASSQDQGRRYEQYF. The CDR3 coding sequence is TGTGCCAGCAGCCAAGATCAGGGTAGGCGCTACGAGCAGTACTTC.

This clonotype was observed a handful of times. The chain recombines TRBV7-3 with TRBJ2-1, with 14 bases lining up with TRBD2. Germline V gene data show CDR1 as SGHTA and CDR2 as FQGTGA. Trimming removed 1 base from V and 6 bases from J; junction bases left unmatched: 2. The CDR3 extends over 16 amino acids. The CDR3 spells CASSLMTSGGANEQFF. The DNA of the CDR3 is TGTGCCAGCAGCTTAATGACTAGCGGGGGGGCCAATGAGCAGTTCTTC.